This T cell receptor (beta chain) was retrieved from a study of blood T cell repertoires in COVID-19. The CDR3 has 15 residues. The V and J ends lost 5 bases and 7 bases respectively, with 17 bases between them. In germline, CDR1 is SEHNR, CDR2 FQNEAQ (reference sequence). Libraries were prepared by immunoSEQ multiplex PCR; TCRdb keeps only in-frame clonotypes and omits some of them. This table holds tens of thousands of clones, more than 75% found once. Specimen: peripheral blood. The chain has TRBV7-9 and TRBJ1-4; D is perhaps TRBD1 (6 bases). The clonotype was recovered from a human donor in a cohort sampled during active COVID-19. CDR3 nucleotide sequence: TGTGCCAGCAGCCCGGCGGGCAGGGGTGGTGAAAAACTGTTTTTT. Its protein product is CASSPAGRGGEKLFF.